Listed here is a single T cell receptor (beta chain). Some clones are missing from TCRdb's copy, which holds only in-frame ones; the method was immunoSEQ multiplex PCR. The sample shows approximately 69,000 clones, roughly 87% of them seen only once. These data come from a study of blood T cell repertoires in COVID-19. CDR1 SGDLS and CDR2 YYNGEE come from the germline V gene. This CDR3 is built from 13 residues. Between the trimmed V and J ends, which lost 3 bases and 6 bases, there was a span of 7 bases. The TCR sequence derives from a man aged 50 to 59 with acute or convalescent COVID-19. V is TRBV9 and J is TRBJ1-6; D is possibly TRBD1 (6 bases). The specimen sequenced was peripheral blood. The DNA of the CDR3 is TGTGCCAGCAGCGCGGACAGTAATTCACCCCTCCACTTT. The encoded protein is CASSADSNSPLHF.